The 28 T cell receptor beta chains reported below all come from one sample, sequenced in a study of blood T cell repertoires in COVID-19. Using immunoSEQ multiplex PCR, the repertoire was profiled, and TCRdb retains in-frame clones only, with some absent. The sample holds 250,000 to 300,000 clones; around 87% are singletons and the top ten take over 5%. Sequenced: peripheral blood. The receptors shown here come from an older woman with COVID-19, enrolled during active disease.

The chain has TRBV19 and TRBJ1-5; D is undetermined. The CDR3 loop spans 15 amino acids. Trimming stripped 7 bases from V and 0 bases from J, with 13 bases between. Per germline, CDR1 LNHDA and CDR2 SQIVND (reference sequence). The CDR3 reads CASTSLPFSNQPQHF. In DNA form, the CDR3 reads TGTGCCAGTACCTCACTGCCTTTTAGCAATCAGCCCCAGCATTTT. The variable domain in full, completed from reference TRBV19 and TRBJ1-5, reads DGGITQSPKYLFRKEGQNVTLSCEQNLNHDAMYWYRQDPGQGLRLIYYSQIVNDFQKGDIAEGYSVSREKKESFPLTVTSAQKNPTAFYLCASTSLPFSNQPQHFGDGTRLSIL.

The chain couples TRBV29-1 to TRBJ1-4; 8 bases are shared with TRBD1. The V gene's germline CDR1 is SQVTM and CDR2 ANQGSEA. The trim removed 7 bases at V and 4 bases at J, leaving 8 bases unmatched. The CDR3 has 14 amino acids. CDR3 nucleotides: TGCAGCGGGTTATTACAGGGGGATAATGAAAAACTGTTTTTT. As protein: CSGLLQGDNEKLFF. The full variable domain, in which reference TRBV29-1 and TRBJ1-4 provide the parts outside the CDR3, is SAVISQKPSRDICQRGTSLTIQCQVDSQVTMMFWYRQQPGQSLTLIATANQGSEATYESGFVIDKFPISRPNLTFSTLTVSNMSPEDSSIYLCSGLLQGDNEKLFFGSGTQLSVL.

This clone appeared a few times. The V call is TRBV29-1, the J call TRBJ1-1; 9 nucleotides align to TRBD1. The CDR3 length is 14 residues. The V and J ends lost 6 bases and 7 bases, in that order; junction bases with no gene match: 12. Germline CDR1 is SQVTM and CDR2 is ANQGSEA. The CDR3 region is CSVAWDRDPDEAFF. The DNA for the CDR3 is TGCAGCGTCGCCTGGGACAGGGACCCGGATGAAGCTTTCTTT.

J is TRBJ2-2 and V is TRBV11-3; D not certain. Deletions cut 1 base from V and 7 bases from J, with 10 bases between. CDR3 length equals 14 residues. The V gene's germline CDR1 is SGHNT and CDR2 YENEEA. This CDR3 reads CASSLGSPSGELFF. The CDR3 DNA reads TGTGCCAGCAGCTTAGGCTCCCCCAGCGGGGAGCTGTTTTTT.

This clone appeared a single time. The chain joins TRBV7-6 to TRBJ1-6; 9 bases match TRBD1. The CDR3 covers 15 residues. V gave up 6 bases and J gave up 9 bases; unmatched junction bases: 9. Germline V gene sequence: CDR1 SGHVS, CDR2 FNYEAQ. In nucleotides, the CDR3 is TGTGCCAGCAGTTACACAGGGGGCGAAGGTTCACCCCTCCACTTT. Residues: CASSYTGGEGSPLHF.

The V gene is TRBV7-9, the J gene TRBJ1-2; 7 positions agree with TRBD1. V was pared by 0 bases and J by 7 bases, with 5 bases of the junction left unmatched. The germline V gene encodes CDR1 SEHNR and CDR2 FQNEAQ (reference sequence). The CDR3 has 14 amino acids. CDR3 sequence reads: CASSLARTGPGYTF. CDR3 coding DNA: TGTGCCAGCAGCTTAGCTAGGACAGGTCCTGGCTACACCTTC.

The chain employs TRBV6-6 and TRBJ2-1, with TRBD2 matching 13 bases. Trimming cost V 7 bases and J 7 bases; bases outside gene matches: 4. Germline V CDR1 and CDR2: MNHNY, SVGAGI (reference sequence). The CDR3 totals 14 residues. CDR3 in amino acids: CASKRTSGSNEQFF. DNA for the CDR3: TGTGCCAGCAAACGGACTAGCGGGAGTAATGAGCAGTTCTTC.

The chain recombines TRBV14 with TRBJ2-2, with a possible D match to TRBD2 (5 bases). The length of the CDR3 is 14 residues. From germline, CDR1 is SGHDN and CDR2 FVKESK. V lost 2 bases to trimming and J lost 7 bases, with 11 bases between them. In nucleotides, the CDR3 is TGTGCCAGCAGCCAAACCCTCCGGGGCGGGGAGCTGTTTTTT. Residues: CASSQTLRGGELFF.

The CDR3 sequence: CASSLGQGPYGYTF. The CDR3 DNA reads TGTGCCAGCAGCCTGGGACAGGGACCCTATGGCTACACCTTC. V usage is TRBV7-8 and J usage is TRBJ1-2; 9 positions agree with TRBD1. The CDR3 consists of 14 residues. The V segment lost 5 bases and the J segment 4 bases; nucleotides outside the gene matches: 5. CDR1 SGHVS and CDR2 FQNEAQ come from the germline V gene.

The chain carries TRBV7-6 and TRBJ2-5; 12 bases align to TRBD2. CDR3 size: 15 residues. Germline V lookup: CDR1 SGHVS, CDR2 FNYEAQ. Trimming removed 5 bases from V and 4 bases from J; junction bases left unmatched: 5. The CDR3 DNA is TGTGCCAGCAGCCGGACTAGCGGGACGGTAGAGACCCAGTACTTC. Its translation: CASSRTSGTVETQYF.

The rearrangement links TRBV6-5 to TRBJ1-2, with TRBD1 matching over 9 bases. With 8 bases clipped from V and 2 bases from J, the junction kept 0 bases outside the gene matches. The CDR3 is 12 amino acids. Germline CDR1 MNHEY, CDR2 SVGAGI. CDR3 amino acids: CASDRGNYGYTF. CDR3 nucleotides: TGTGCCAGCGACAGGGGGAACTATGGCTACACCTTC.

The chain recombines TRBV29-1 with TRBJ2-5; possibly TRBD2 for D (5 bases). Germline CDR1 SQVTM, CDR2 ANQGSEA. The V end was cut by 7 bases, the J end by 2 bases, with 11 bases between. The CDR3 length is 12 residues. The chain's CDR3 is CSAPDLQETQYF. The CDR3 nucleotides are TGCAGCGCACCGGACTTGCAAGAGACCCAGTACTTC. Filled out from reference TRBV29-1 and TRBJ2-5, the complete variable domain reads SAVISQKPSRDICQRGTSLTIQCQVDSQVTMMFWYRQQPGQSLTLIATANQGSEATYESGFVIDKFPISRPNLTFSTLTVSNMSPEDSSIYLCSAPDLQETQYFGPGTRLLVL.

This chain connects TRBV7-3 to TRBJ1-4; TRBD1 is a possible D gene (5 bases). V gave up 5 bases and J gave up 8 bases, with 18 bases separating them. This CDR3 contains 15 residues. Germline assignment: CDR1 SGHTA and CDR2 FQGTGA. The CDR3 spells CASSPTSGYGEKLFF. Here the CDR3 DNA reads TGTGCCAGCAGCCCTACGTCAGGGTATGGGGAAAAACTGTTTTTT.

J is TRBJ2-5 and V is TRBV5-4, with TRBD1 identical over 9 bases. Germline V lookup: CDR1 SGHNT, CDR2 YYREEE (reference sequence). V trimming: 5 bases; J trimming: 2 bases; junction bases outside the gene matches: 4. CDR3 length: 14 amino acids. The CDR3, as DNA: TGTGCCAGCAGTACCGGGACAGGGCAAGAGACCCAGTACTTC. Its translation: CASSTGTGQETQYF.

The chain is built from TRBV18 and TRBJ2-3; 11 positions match TRBD2. This CDR3 spans 16 amino acids. Germline trimming cut 4 bases from V and 0 bases from J; bases unmatched to any gene: 3. Germline CDR1 reads KGHSH; CDR2 reads LQKENI. The CDR3 DNA follows: TGTGCCAGCTCACTAGCGGGAGGGCCGAGCACAGATACGCAGTATTTT. This encodes CASSLAGGPSTDTQYF.

This chain joins TRBV5-1 and TRBJ2-2; weak D call: TRBD2 (6 bases). Germline CDR1 is SGHRS and CDR2 is YFSETQ. CDR3 size: 16 residues. V lost 0 bases, J lost 5 bases, and 14 bases lay in between. The CDR3 spells CASSLGRLVSTGELFF. The CDR3 coding sequence is TGCGCCAGCAGCTTGGGGAGACTAGTGAGTACCGGGGAGCTGTTTTTT.

The chain recombines TRBV5-4 with TRBJ2-5, with 10 bases aligning to TRBD2. Germline CDR1 and CDR2: SGHNT and YYREEE (reference sequence). With 4 bases clipped from V and 4 bases from J, the junction kept 10 bases outside the gene matches. The CDR3 has 16 residues. CDR3 residues: CASSPTSGKGGETQYF. CDR3 in DNA: TGTGCCAGCAGCCCTACTAGCGGGAAGGGTGGAGAGACCCAGTACTTC.

In its sample, this clone was seen once. V is TRBV7-3 and J is TRBJ2-1, with TRBD2 as a possible D gene (6 bases). The CDR3 has 15 residues. Deletions cut 0 bases from V and 7 bases from J, with 13 bases between. Germline CDR1 is SGHTA and CDR2 is FQGTGA. The CDR3 DNA is TGTGCCAGCAGCTTAACGTGGGCGACTAGGAATGAGCAGTTCTTC. It encodes CASSLTWATRNEQFF.

The chain has TRBV10-3 and TRBJ1-5; D gene unclear. Trimming stripped 3 bases from V and 6 bases from J, with 9 bases between. CDR1 is ENHRY and CDR2 is SYGVKD in the germline V gene. The CDR3 has 13 residues. The CDR3 here is CAISDGEGQPQHF. In nucleotides, the CDR3 is TGTGCCATCAGTGACGGAGAGGGTCAGCCCCAGCATTTT.

J is TRBJ1-1 and V is TRBV18; no firm D call. This CDR3 comprises 14 residues. Trimming pared 6 bases from V and 0 bases from J, leaving 11 bases between. The germline gives CDR1 KGHSH, CDR2 LQKENI. The CDR3 region has the DNA TGTGCCAGCTCCGGGTCCGTCATGAACACTGAAGCTTTCTTT. Amino acid sequence: CASSGSVMNTEAFF.

The chain recombines TRBV3-1 (or the pseudogene TRBV3-2) with TRBJ1-2, with unresolved D. Germline values: CDR1 LGHDT, CDR2 YNNKEL (reference sequence). Trimming took 4 bases from V and 2 from J, leaving 11 bases between them. The CDR3 covers 14 residues. CDR3 sequence: CASSPLRVNYGYTF. CDR3 nucleotide sequence: TGTGCCAGCAGCCCCTTGAGAGTGAACTATGGCTACACCTTC.

V and J are TRBV27 and TRBJ2-7, with unresolved D. Germline V gene data show CDR1 as MNHEY and CDR2 as SMNVEV (reference sequence). The CDR3 runs to 13 residues. With 2 bases removed from V and 6 bases from J, the gap between germline ends came to 11 bases. CDR3 loop: CASSLIYSGEQYF. DNA of the CDR3: TGTGCCAGCAGTTTAATCTATTCGGGCGAGCAGTACTTC.

This chain joins TRBV28 and TRBJ1-6; 9 nucleotides agree with TRBD1. The CDR3 loop spans 13 amino acids. Trimming removed 6 bases from V and 10 bases from J; junction bases left unmatched: 4. The V gene's germline CDR1 is MDHEN and CDR2 SYDVKM. The DNA of the CDR3 is TGTGCCAGCAGCCGGGACAGGGCGTCACCCCTCCACTTT. This encodes CASSRDRASPLHF.

This rearrangement joins TRBV5-5 to TRBJ2-1, with 7 bases lining up with TRBD2. Germline trimming cut 6 bases from V and 7 bases from J; bases unmatched to any gene: 16. The germline CDR1 and CDR2 sequences are SGHKS and YYEKEE (reference sequence). This CDR3 is built from 16 residues. CDR3 residues: CASTLLSGTLWNEQFF. The CDR3 DNA follows: TGTGCCAGCACCCTCCTAAGCGGGACCCTTTGGAATGAGCAGTTCTTC.

V is TRBV15 and J is TRBJ2-1, with D tentatively TRBD2 (6 bases). The CDR3 has 16 amino acids. V was pared by 0 bases and J by 7 bases, with 16 bases between. CDR1 is LNHNV and CDR2 is YYDKDF in the germline V gene (reference sequence). The CDR3: CATSRDRRAGTNEQFF. DNA for the CDR3: TGTGCCACCAGCAGAGATCGACGTGCGGGGACGAATGAGCAGTTCTTC.

The genes are TRBV30 and TRBJ2-7; 14 nucleotides match TRBD2. With V trimmed by 5 bases and J by 6 bases, 3 bases remained unmatched. The germline CDR1 and CDR2 sequences are GTSNPN and SVGIG (reference sequence). This CDR3 spans 13 amino acids. The CDR3 DNA follows: TGTGCCTGGGGGACTAGCGGGAGTGGCGAGCAGTACTTC. Its protein is CAWGTSGSGEQYF.

The CDR3: CASSSSPQGSGNTIYF. CDR3 DNA: TGCGCCAGCAGCTCCTCCCCACAGGGCTCTGGAAACACCATATATTTT. The chain couples TRBV5-1 to TRBJ1-3, with D maybe TRBD1 (6 bases). Trimming removed 3 bases from V and 0 bases from J, with 13 bases in between. Germline CDR1 and CDR2: SGHRS and YFSETQ. CDR3 size: 16 residues.

On this clone itself: The identical CDR3 is also encoded by other nucleotide sequences in the sample. The chain uses TRBV5-1 and TRBJ1-5, with TRBD1 as a possible D gene (6 bases). Germline lookup yields CDR1 SGHRS and CDR2 YFSETQ. This CDR3 has 16 residues. The V and J ends lost 0 bases and 2 bases respectively, with 12 bases between them. CDR3 sequence reads: CASSLGGGGGNQPQHF. CDR3 nucleotides: TGCGCCAGCAGCTTGGGAGGAGGGGGGGGCAATCAGCCCCAGCATTTT.